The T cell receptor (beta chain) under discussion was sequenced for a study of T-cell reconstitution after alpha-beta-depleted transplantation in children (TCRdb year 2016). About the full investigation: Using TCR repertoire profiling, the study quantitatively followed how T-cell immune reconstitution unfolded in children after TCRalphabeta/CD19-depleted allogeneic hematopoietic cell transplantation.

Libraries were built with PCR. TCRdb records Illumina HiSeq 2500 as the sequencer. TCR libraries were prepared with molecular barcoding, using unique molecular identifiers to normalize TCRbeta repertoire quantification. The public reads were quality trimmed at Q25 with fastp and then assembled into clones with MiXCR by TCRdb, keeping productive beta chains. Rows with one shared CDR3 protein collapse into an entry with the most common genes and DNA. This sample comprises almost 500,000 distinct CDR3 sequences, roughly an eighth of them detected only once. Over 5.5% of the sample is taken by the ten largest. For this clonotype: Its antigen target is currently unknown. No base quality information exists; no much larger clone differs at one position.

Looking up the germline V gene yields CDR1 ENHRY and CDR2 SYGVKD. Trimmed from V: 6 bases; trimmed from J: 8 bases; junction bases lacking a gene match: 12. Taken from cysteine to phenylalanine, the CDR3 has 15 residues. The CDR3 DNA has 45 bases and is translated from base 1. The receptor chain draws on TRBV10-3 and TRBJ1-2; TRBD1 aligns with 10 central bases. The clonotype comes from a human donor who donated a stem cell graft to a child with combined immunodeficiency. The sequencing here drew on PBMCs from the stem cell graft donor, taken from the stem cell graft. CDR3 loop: CAIRIGTGESEGYTF. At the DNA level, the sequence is TGTGCCATCAGGATCGGGACAGGGGAATCGGAGGGCTACACCTTC.